The 24 T cell receptor beta chains below come from one sample, sequenced in a study of blood T cell repertoires in COVID-19. Sequencing used immunoSEQ multiplex PCR; TCRdb keeps in-frame clones, though not all of them. The sample has over 150,000 clones; 80% to 90% are singletons. Sequencing was carried out using PBMCs or T cells enriched from blood (not recorded which). All receptors come from a man over 45 who had recovered from COVID-19.

The rearrangement joins TRBV9 to TRBJ2-3; D may be TRBD1 (5 bases). Germline V gives CDR1 SGDLS, CDR2 YYNGEE. V dropped 0 bases and J dropped 1 base, with 15 bases sitting between them. This CDR3 region has 17 residues. The CDR3 DNA is TGTGCCAGCAGCGTAGGGAACAGGTACCCGGGCACAGATACGCAGTATTTT. Amino acids: CASSVGNRYPGTDTQYF. Complete variable domain (other parts from reference TRBV9 and TRBJ2-3): DSGVTQTPKHLITATGQRVTLRCSPRSGDLSVYWYQQSLDQGLQFLIQYYNGEERAKGNILERFSAQQFPDLHSELNLSSLELGDSALYFCASSVGNRYPGTDTQYFGPGTRLTVL.

CDR3 loop: CASRRPDRGYGYTF. The CDR3 DNA reads TGTGCCAGCAGACGCCCTGACAGGGGGTATGGCTACACCTTC. The chain links TRBV6-5 to TRBJ1-2; 9 positions agree with TRBD1. V was pared by 6 bases and J by 5 bases, with 7 bases of the junction left unmatched. The CDR3 is 14 residues long. In germline, CDR1 is MNHEY, CDR2 SVGAGI.

V and J are TRBV5-1 and TRBJ2-3, with 10 positions matching TRBD2. In germline, CDR1 is SGHRS, CDR2 YFSETQ. J lost 4 bases, V lost 0 bases, and 2 bases had no gene match. This CDR3 is 15 amino acids long. In nucleotides, the CDR3 is TGCGCCAGCAGCTTGGCTAGCGGGGGCTCAGATACGCAGTATTTT. Protein sequence: CASSLASGGSDTQYF.

This chain links TRBV5-4 with TRBJ2-3, with D maybe TRBD2 (5 bases). V dropped 2 bases and J dropped 2 bases, with 12 bases sitting between them. This CDR3 spans 15 amino acids. The V gene's germline CDR1 is SGHNT and CDR2 YYREEE (reference sequence). The CDR3 reads CASSLDYSPTDTQYF. DNA of the CDR3: TGTGCCAGCAGCTTAGACTATTCTCCCACAGATACGCAGTATTTT.

The count of this clone is one. The gene calls are TRBV25-1 and TRBJ1-6; 9 bases align to TRBD1. CDR3 length equals 15 residues. The V segment lost 4 bases and the J segment 7 bases; nucleotides outside the gene matches: 5. CDR1 and CDR2 from the germline V gene are MGHDK and SYGVNS. The CDR3 region is CASSGSGTGNSPLHF. CDR3 DNA: TGTGCCAGCAGTGGATCCGGGACAGGGAATTCACCCCTCCACTTT.

V and J are TRBV7-2 and TRBJ1-6; TRBD1 is a possible D gene (6 bases). Deletions cut 5 bases from V and 8 bases from J, with 10 bases between. The V gene's germline CDR1 is SGHTA and CDR2 FQGNSA. There are 13 residues in the CDR3. DNA for the CDR3: TGTGCCAGCAGCCCTGGACAGTATTCACCCCTCCACTTT. Translation: CASSPGQYSPLHF. The full variable domain, completed using reference TRBV7-2 and TRBJ1-6, is GAGVSQSPSNKVTEKGKDVELRCDPISGHTALYWYRQSLGQGLEFLIYFQGNSAPDKSGLPSDRFSAERTGGSVSTLTIQRTQQEDSAVYLCASSPGQYSPLHFGNGTRLTVT.

This chain uses TRBV12-3 or TRBV12-4 with TRBJ1-3, with D possibly TRBD1 on 6 matching bases. V lost 2 bases, J lost 7 bases, and 9 bases lay in between. The CDR3 length is 13 residues. In DNA form, the CDR3 reads TGTGCCAGCAGTTTACGAGACAGGAACACCATATATTTT. Its translation is CASSLRDRNTIYF.

This chain connects TRBV6-2 or TRBV6-3 to TRBJ2-2; D perhaps matches TRBD1 (5 bases). In germline, CDR1 is MNHEY, CDR2 SVGEGT. V lost 0 bases and J lost 0, with 11 bases in between. The CDR3 has 17 amino acids. DNA of the CDR3: TGTGCCAGCAGTTACTCCCTGAGCAGGGCGAACACCGGGGAGCTGTTTTTT. Translated: CASSYSLSRANTGELFF.

The chain has TRBV27 and TRBJ1-2; 8 bases match TRBD1. The CDR3 consists of 15 residues. Trimming removed 6 bases from V and 7 bases from J; junction bases left unmatched: 13. The germline V gene has CDR1 MNHEY and CDR2 SMNVEV (reference sequence). The CDR3 loop is CASRDPGGANPGYTF. For the CDR3, the DNA is TGTGCCAGCAGAGACCCAGGGGGCGCAAATCCTGGCTACACCTTC.

V is TRBV7-9 and J is TRBJ1-5; 7 bases agree with TRBD1. The CDR3 spans 14 residues. The junction had 4 bases not matched to a gene; V was cut back by 5 bases and J by 3 bases. Per the germline V gene, CDR1 is SEHNR and CDR2 is FQNEAQ (reference sequence). The CDR3 protein is CASSPTGPNQPQHF. Written as DNA, the CDR3 is TGTGCCAGCAGCCCGACAGGGCCCAATCAGCCCCAGCATTTT.

This chain connects TRBV7-8 to TRBJ2-7; TRBD1 aligns across 9 bases. Germline trimming cut 1 base from V and 4 bases from J; bases unmatched to any gene: 8. The germline CDR1 and CDR2 sequences are SGHVS and FQNEAQ. This CDR3 contains 16 residues. DNA of the CDR3: TGTGCCAGCAGCTTAGGGACCGGGACAGGGAAATACGAGCAGTACTTC. Amino acids: CASSLGTGTGKYEQYF.

The rearrangement links TRBV7-9 to TRBJ1-4; 9 bases line up with TRBD1. The germline V gene encodes CDR1 SEHNR and CDR2 FQNEAQ (reference sequence). V shed 1 base, J shed 4 bases, and the junction held 7 bases outside the gene matches. The CDR3 runs to 17 residues. CDR3: CASSLVATGGDNEKLFF. For the CDR3, the DNA is TGTGCCAGCAGCTTAGTAGCCACAGGGGGCGATAATGAAAAACTGTTTTTT. Based on the CDR3 plus reference TRBV7-9 and TRBJ1-4, the full variable domain is DTGVSQNPRHKITKRGQNVTFRCDPISEHNRLYWYRQTLGQGPEFLTYFQNEAQLEKSRLLSDRFSAERPKGSFSTLEIQRTEQGDSAMYLCASSLVATGGDNEKLFFGSGTQLSVL.

Remarks on this clone: Given a much more abundant clone one base away, this may be a read error. The chain uses TRBV2 and TRBJ2-7, with a possible D match to TRBD1 (5 bases). Germline values: CDR1 SNHLY, CDR2 FYNNEI. CDR3 length: 11 residues. Trimming cost V 5 bases and J 4 bases, with 6 bases left between them. The CDR3 spells CASSQGYEQYF. The CDR3 DNA is TGTGCCAGCAGTCAGGGTTACGAGCAGTACTTC.

V gene TRBV5-1 combines with J gene TRBJ2-7; TRBD2 matches 12 bases. V dropped 5 bases and J dropped 6; count of bases not matched to a gene: 6. The CDR3 totals 14 residues. The germline V gene has CDR1 SGHRS and CDR2 YFSETQ. CDR3 sequence (DNA): TGCGCCAGCAGTCCTAGCGGGGGGGCCTCCGAGCAGTACTTC. Translated: CASSPSGGASEQYF. The full variable domain, in which reference TRBV5-1 and TRBJ2-7 provide the parts outside the CDR3, is KAGVTQTPRYLIKTRGQQVTLSCSPISGHRSVSWYQQTPGQGLQFLFEYFSETQRNKGNFPGRFSGRQFSNSRSEMNVSTLELGDSALYLCASSPSGGASEQYFGPGTRLTVT.

This chain joins TRBV3-1 (or the pseudogene TRBV3-2) and TRBJ1-6; D is uncertain. V dropped 1 base and J dropped 8 bases, with 6 bases sitting between them. Germline assignment: CDR1 LGHDT and CDR2 YNNKEL (reference sequence). The CDR3 is made up of 13 amino acids. CDR3 in DNA: TGTGCCAGCAGCCAAGGAGTGGATTCACCCCTCCACTTT. This gives the protein CASSQGVDSPLHF.

The chain has TRBV29-1 and TRBJ2-5, with 7 bases aligning to TRBD1. Germline V gene sequence: CDR1 SQVTM, CDR2 ANQGSEA. The CDR3 extends over 15 amino acids. The V and J ends lost 4 bases and 2 bases, in that order; junction bases with no gene match: 10. CDR3 bases: TGCAGCGTTGTAGGGTACAGGGGAATTCAAGAGACCCAGTACTTC. Translation: CSVVGYRGIQETQYF.

V usage is TRBV29-1 and J usage is TRBJ2-3, with 10 bases that match TRBD2. V was pared by 4 bases and J by 2 bases, with 3 bases of the junction left unmatched. This CDR3 has 14 residues. Looked up from germline, CDR1 is SQVTM and CDR2 is ANQGSEA. The CDR3, as DNA: TGCAGCGTTGTTACTAGCGGGGCCACAGATACGCAGTATTTT. This encodes CSVVTSGATDTQYF.

The chain uses TRBV18 and TRBJ1-2; tentatively, D is TRBD1 (5 bases). The CDR3 contains 15 residues. The germline V gene has CDR1 KGHSH and CDR2 LQKENI. V lost 0 bases, J lost 4 bases, and 12 bases lay in between. In DNA form, the CDR3 reads TGTGCCAGCTCACCACCTGACAGCGTAATCTATGGCTACACCTTC. Protein: CASSPPDSVIYGYTF.

The chain combines TRBV6-1 with TRBJ1-6, with 9 bases fitting TRBD1. V shed 3 bases and J 9 bases; nucleotides not matched to a gene: 6. This CDR3 contains 15 residues. Per germline, CDR1 MNHNS and CDR2 SASEGT. CDR3 nucleotide sequence: TGTGCCAGCAGTGATGGGACAGGGATCATTTCACCCCTCCACTTT. Protein product: CASSDGTGIISPLHF.

The sample holds a few counts of this clone. The rearrangement joins TRBV10-3 to TRBJ2-7; possible D gene TRBD1, 5 bases. The CDR3 is 14 residues long. Trimming took 8 bases from V and 7 from J, leaving 21 bases between them. Germline V CDR1 and CDR2: ENHRY, SYGVKD. CDR3 in DNA: TGTGCCATCGCAGGGTTCGGCATCACAAGGGAGCAGTACTTC. This sequence encodes CAIAGFGITREQYF.

This chain connects TRBV3-1 (or the pseudogene TRBV3-2) to TRBJ1-1; D gene ambiguous. This CDR3 spans 14 amino acids. V was pared by 4 bases and J by 4 bases, with 13 bases between. The V gene's germline CDR1 is LGHDT and CDR2 YNNKEL (reference sequence). CDR3 nucleotide sequence: TGTGCCAGCAGCCTTCTGGAGGGATCCACTGAAGCTTTCTTT. Translating gives CASSLLEGSTEAFF.

This chain uses TRBV7-8 with TRBJ2-7, with unresolved D. Germline lookup yields CDR1 SGHVS and CDR2 FQNEAQ. The CDR3 is 15 residues long. V shed 0 bases and J shed 1 base, with 10 bases lying between them. The CDR3 region has the DNA TGTGCCAGCAGCTTAGCTTTCCAGATTTCCTACGAGCAGTACTTC. This encodes CASSLAFQISYEQYF.

The chain uses TRBV10-3 and TRBJ1-5, with D possibly TRBD1 on 5 matching bases. Germline V gene sequence: CDR1 ENHRY, CDR2 SYGVKD. The CDR3 totals 13 residues. V was shortened by 4 bases and J by 7 bases, with 11 bases between the two germline ends. The CDR3 DNA follows: TGTGCCATCAGTGCAGGGTCAGAACAGCCCCAGCATTTT. It yields the protein CAISAGSEQPQHF.

The chain uses TRBV29-1 and TRBJ1-6; 8 bases align to TRBD1. The germline CDR1 and CDR2 sequences are SQVTM and ANQGSEA. V lost 5 bases to trimming and J lost 5 bases; unmatched junction nucleotides: 8. The CDR3 sequence is 15 residues long. DNA of the CDR3: TGCAGCGTTTCGCAGGGGGCGCAGGATAATTCACCCCTCCACTTT. Encoded protein: CSVSQGAQDNSPLHF.